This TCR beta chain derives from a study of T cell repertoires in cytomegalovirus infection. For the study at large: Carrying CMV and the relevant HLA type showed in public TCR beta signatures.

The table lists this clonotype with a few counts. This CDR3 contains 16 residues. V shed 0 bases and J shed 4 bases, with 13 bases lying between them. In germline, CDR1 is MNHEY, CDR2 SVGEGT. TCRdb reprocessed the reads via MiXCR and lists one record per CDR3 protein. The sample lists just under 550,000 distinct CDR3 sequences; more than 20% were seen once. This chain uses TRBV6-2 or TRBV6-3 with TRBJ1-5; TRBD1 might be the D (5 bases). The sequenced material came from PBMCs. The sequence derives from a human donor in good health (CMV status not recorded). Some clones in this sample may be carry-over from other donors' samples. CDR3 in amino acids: CASSYSNQGVNQPQHF. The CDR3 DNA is TGTGCCAGCAGTTACTCGAATCAGGGTGTGAATCAGCCCCAGCATTTT.